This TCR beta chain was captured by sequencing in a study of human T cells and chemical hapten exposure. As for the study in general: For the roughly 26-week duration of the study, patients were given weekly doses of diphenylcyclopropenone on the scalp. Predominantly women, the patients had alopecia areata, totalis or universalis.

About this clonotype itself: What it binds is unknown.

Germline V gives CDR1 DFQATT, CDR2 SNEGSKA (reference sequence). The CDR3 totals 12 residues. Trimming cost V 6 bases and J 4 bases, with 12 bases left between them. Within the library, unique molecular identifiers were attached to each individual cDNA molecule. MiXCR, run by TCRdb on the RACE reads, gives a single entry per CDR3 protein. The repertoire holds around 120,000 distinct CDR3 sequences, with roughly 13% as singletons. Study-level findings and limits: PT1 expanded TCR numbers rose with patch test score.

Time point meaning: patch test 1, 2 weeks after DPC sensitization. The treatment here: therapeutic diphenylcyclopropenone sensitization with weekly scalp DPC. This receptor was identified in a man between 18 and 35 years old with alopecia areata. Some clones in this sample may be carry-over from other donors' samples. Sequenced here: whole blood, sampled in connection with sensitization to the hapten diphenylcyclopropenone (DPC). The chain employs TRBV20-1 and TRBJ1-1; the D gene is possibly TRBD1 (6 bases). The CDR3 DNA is TGCAGTGCGGGGGGGGCAGGCACTGAAGCTTTCTTT. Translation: CSAGGAGTEAFF.